This entry describes one T cell receptor beta chain. Its antigen is undetermined. The entry originates in a study of beta chain features in type 1 diabetes. Purities in excess of 95% were seen in all sorted populations. Deletions cut 4 bases from V and 5 bases from J, with 12 bases between. This CDR3 has 13 residues. Germline CDR1 and CDR2: SGHNT and YENEEA. Overall study results and limits: Possibly, sequencing cDNA over-represented cells that had high TCR expression levels. TCRB CDR3s were moderately but significantly shorter in Type 1 diabetes patients in all four CD4+ subsets. Naive, central memory and regulatory TCRB repertoires appeared more similar among patients than healthy donors.

Every bit of the isolated RNA underwent reverse transcription, so sequencing read expressed TCRB transcripts. The method was immunoSEQ multiplex PCR; TCRdb's version includes in-frame clones alone and lacks a portion of them. The data show roughly 70,000 clones, approximately 47% seen once. The sequence derives from a man in his thirties or forties with type 1 diabetes. The source material was central memory CD4+ T cells from blood. The chain links TRBV11-3 to TRBJ2-7, with D perhaps TRBD1 (6 bases). The DNA for the CDR3 is TGTGCCAGCAGCTGGGGGCCCGGGAACGAGCAGTACTTC. It specifies CASSWGPGNEQYF.